The clone carrying this TCR beta chain is a singleton in its sample. Repertoires were generated with immunoSEQ multiplex PCR, while TCRdb's copy carries only in-frame clones and drops some. In the table there are about 110,000 clones, approximately 88% of which are singletons. V lost 1 base and J 0 bases, leaving 13 bases between the germline ends. The CDR3 is 16 residues long. Germline V lookup: CDR1 SGHVS, CDR2 FNYEAQ. This specimen comes from a study of cytomegalovirus exposure and HLA in healthy donors. It was the roughly 130-subject validation cohort, separate from the roughly 700-subject first cohort, to which the donors belonged.

The specimen was PBMCs. The chain combines TRBV7-6 with TRBJ2-7; D perhaps matches TRBD2 (7 bases). The clonotype comes from a woman in her 30s in good health and CMV-seropositive. The DNA for the CDR3 is TGTGCCAGCAGCTTAGAGGGAGGGGGGTCCTCCTACGAGCAGTACTTC. Residues: CASSLEGGGSSYEQYF. Drawing the rest from reference TRBV7-6 and TRBJ2-7, the complete variable domain is GAGVSQSPRYKVTKRGQDVALRCDPISGHVSLYWYRQALGQGPEFLTYFNYEAQQDKSGLPNDRFSAERPEGSISTLTIQRTEQRDSAMYRCASSLEGGGSSYEQYFGPGTRLTVT.